The next 3 T cell receptor beta chains were all read from a single sample in a study of T cell changes during pregnancy in multiple sclerosis. Method: immunoSEQ multiplex PCR; TCRdb's copy keeps in-frame clones and lacks some. The sample holds around 34,000 clones; almost 90% are singletons and the top ten take 4.5%. Sequences were derived from CD8+ T cells from peripheral blood mononuclear cells, sampled after pregnancy. The receptors here all came from a female donor with multiple sclerosis, enrolled in a pregnancy study.

This clone was detected once. The chain carries TRBV6-5 and TRBJ1-1; D remains unclear. The CDR3 extends over 13 amino acids. Germline-derived CDR1 and CDR2 are MNHEY and SVGAGI. V shed 7 bases and J shed 4 bases, with 13 bases lying between them. Here the CDR3 reads CASTPLSGTEAFF. CDR3 DNA: TGTGCCAGCACCCCCTTATCGGGCACTGAAGCTTTCTTT.

The chain combines TRBV11-2 with TRBJ1-2; tentative D call: TRBD1 (5 bases). The V end lost 3 bases, the J end lost 7 bases, and 18 bases lay between the germline ends. The CDR3 runs to 15 residues. Germline CDR1 SGHAT, CDR2 FQNNGV. The CDR3 DNA is TGTGCCAGCAGCTTCTCGCCCGCAGGGATGGCTGGCTACACCTTC. This sequence encodes CASSFSPAGMAGYTF.

The V gene is TRBV5-8, the J gene TRBJ2-1; weak D call: TRBD1 (5 bases). Germline V gene sequence: CDR1 SGHTS, CDR2 YDEGEE. This CDR3 comprises 15 residues. Trimming left V 4 bases short and J 6 bases short, with 17 bases between. In DNA form, the CDR3 reads TGTGCCAGCAGCCCTGGCCAGGGAATCCCCAATGAGCAGTTCTTC. Amino acid sequence: CASSPGQGIPNEQFF. Drawing the rest from reference TRBV5-8 and TRBJ2-1, the complete variable domain is EAGVTQSPTHLIKTRGQQATLRCSPISGHTSVYWYQQALGLGLQFLLWYDEGEERNRGNFPPRFSGRQFPNYSSELNVNALELEDSALYLCASSPGQGIPNEQFFGPGTRLTVL.